The TCR beta chain under discussion was sequenced for a study of T cell responses to AZD1222 COVID-19 vaccine (dated by TCRdb to about 2021). General notes on the study: A total of 233 trial participants underwent TCR sequencing, of whom 207 had received two doses of AZD1222 and some 25 had received two doses of the MenACWY control vaccine. Trial participants were enrolled by age into subgroups of 18-55, 56-69 and 70-plus years, and around 150, 28 and 57 TCR-sequenced participants, respectively, were included in these subgroups.

About this clone: Its antigen remains unidentified. No base quality values were provided; no much bigger clone lies one nucleotide off. Other nucleotide sequences from this sample produce the same CDR3.

The time point label, read with the paper, signifies: about 28 days (+/-7) after the second vaccine dose. The treatment or condition tag for this specimen amounts to: meningococcal conjugate vaccine given as trial control. The vaccinee samples were drawn from two UK trials, COV001 and COV002, one of which was a single-blind randomized controlled phase 2/3 trial testing AZD1222 (ChAdOx1 nCoV-19) in healthy adults. For TCRbeta chain sequencing, PBMC samples from trial participants were taken at day 0 and at day 28 after the second dose. The full study reports these points: Epitopes outside the regions mutated in the B.1.351 and B.1.1.7 variants were reportedly recognized by nearly half of the unique spike-specific TCRs. Because no day 14 peak-response samples were available, repertoires were characterized only after the peak T cell response. Conclusions about previously exposed vaccinees are limited because only five to seven AZD1222 recipients were SARS-CoV-2 seropositive at baseline. Participants were mostly white British and included more females than males, and it was suggested by the authors that clonal diversity may have been underestimated. Spike-specific TCR breadth and depth rose significantly after two AZD1222 doses compared with day 0 and with MenACWY recipients. CD4 TCRs associated with the vaccine covered the entire spike protein, and the dominant responses were in regions 160-218 and 743-854. In the small 56-69-year group, the increase in depth fell short of significance, most likely because of low power.

The germline V gene sets CDR1 to SGHDT and CDR2 to YYEEEE. V drops 4 bases and J drops 1 base, leaving 6 bases in between. The CDR3 runs 13 residues from the cysteine to the phenylalanine. Just CDR3 DNA is preserved here, 39 bases in frame from base 1. The CDR3 regions of human TCRbeta chains were subjected to immunosequencing. Regarding the original processing steps: TCRs in the repertoires were matched against a reference library of SARS-CoV-2-specific TCRs that had been generated with the MIRA antigen-specificity platform. Breadth meant the fraction of unique TCRs that were SARS-CoV-2-associated, whereas depth meant the fraction of total T cells that were SARS-CoV-2-associated. Using the MIRA data, each spike-specific TCR was assigned both to the spike region to which the TCR was reactive and to a CD4 or CD8 class. Log10-transformed breadth and depth values were compared by one-way ANOVA with Sidak's multiple comparisons tests. The table was pulled from immuneACCESS by TCRdb, which kept in-frame rearrangements only. Such tables lose some clones; where checked, under half of the loss comes from unresolved V genes, and the rest has no known cause. V, J and clone size derive from that table, while D and trimming were established from the DNA sequence. This sample has over 70,000 clones in its table, and roughly 80% of those were observed once. The ten largest clones capture about 26% of the sample.

The chain couples TRBV5-6 to TRBJ1-3; the D gene remains uncertain. The TCR originated in an adult who received the MenACWY meningococcal vaccine as a control. Material: peripheral blood, obtained 28 days after the second dose of the MenACWY control vaccine. The CDR3 is CASSLASGNTIYF. The DNA sequence follows: TGTGCCAGCAGCCTGGCTTCTGGAAACACCATATATTTT.